The subject of this entry is one T cell receptor (beta chain). Its antigen remains unknown. Profiled with immunoSEQ multiplex PCR; TCRdb holds only in-frame clones, not every one. The data show approximately 90,000 clones, with roughly nine tenths seen just once and less than 4% held by the top ten. The CDR3 runs to 16 residues. The germline gives CDR1 MNHEY, CDR2 SMNVEV (reference sequence). The V end was cut by 3 bases, the J end by 2 bases, with 15 bases between. This sample stems from a study of T cell responses to AZD1222 COVID-19 vaccine. Study conclusions and caveats: Clonal diversity was possibly underestimated; the donors were predominantly white British and more often female. Of the AZD1222 recipients, only 5 or 6 were seropositive at baseline.

The V call is TRBV27, the J call TRBJ2-3; maybe TRBD1 (6 bases). The sample here was peripheral blood, taken on day 0 of AZD1222 vaccination. This clonotype was obtained from an adult in good health. The CDR3 bases are TGTGCCAGCAGTTTGTGGTGGGGGCCGTCCACAGATACGCAGTATTTT. This codes for CASSLWWGPSTDTQYF.